This T cell receptor beta chain was identified in a study of cytomegalovirus exposure and HLA in healthy donors. Study summary: The 100 million to 120 million unique TCR beta sequences, from about 170 million T cells, were found by an earlier analysis. From donors who were HLA-typed, an early data release held about 89 million unique TCRs. Study results and limitations: The study listed approximately 170 cytomegalovirus-associated TCR beta chains. HLA-A and HLA-B allele assignments for most subjects were reportedly predicted accurately using TCR beta sequences.

About this clone itself: Its antigen is not known.

This CDR3 has 14 amino acids. The germline V gene has CDR1 MNHEY and CDR2 SVGAGI. Trimming cost V 0 bases and J 5 bases, with 11 bases left between them. Vbeta (60) and Jbeta (13) primers were used in the PCR. Sequenced by immunoSEQ multiplex PCR; TCRdb stores in-frame clones only, minus some. The repertoire holds approximately 110,000 clones, with about four fifths as singletons. The sequence was obtained from a man aged 30 to 39 in good health and CMV-seronegative. Sample: PBMCs. The chain is built from TRBV6-5 and TRBJ2-7; D perhaps matches TRBD1 (5 bases). This CDR3 reads CASSYSGLYDEQYF. The CDR3 bases are TGTGCCAGCAGTTACTCGGGGCTGTATGACGAGCAGTACTTC.